This T cell receptor beta chain comes out of a study of monozygotic twins with inflammatory bowel disease. General study findings and limits: The co-twins with IBD showed lower TCRbeta diversity (inverse Simpson) than their healthy siblings.

Blood samples of 2 to 3 ml were drawn from every donor. The authors isolated total RNA from whole blood without sorting T cells. After re-calling the 5' RACE reads, TCRdb lists one entry per CDR3 protein, DNA absent. In all, the sample yields 150,000 to 200,000 distinct CDR3 sequences. As for this clonotype: Antigen: not known.

CDR3 length: 15 amino acids. In germline, CDR1 is LGHDT, CDR2 YNNKEL (reference sequence). Sequencing was done on a sample of blood. The sequence came from a human donor with ulcerative colitis or Crohn's disease, or a healthy co-twin of an affected twin (not recorded which). The genes are TRBV3-1 and TRBJ1-6; absent DNA, TCRdb's TRBD1 call cannot be checked. CDR3 loop: CASSQPGQINSPLHF. The full variable domain, completed using reference TRBV3-1 and TRBJ1-6, is DTAVSQTPKYLVTQMGNDKSIKCEQNLGHDTMYWYKQDSKKFLKIMFSYNNKELIINETVPNRFSPKSPDKAHLNLHINSLELGDSAVYFCASSQPGQINSPLHFGNGTRLTVT.